This T cell receptor (beta chain) was documented in a study of blood T cell repertoires in COVID-19. Clones were read by immunoSEQ multiplex PCR, and TCRdb kept only the in-frame ones, dropping some. The sample has 140,000 or so clones, 80% to 90% seen once. CDR1 MNHEY and CDR2 SVGAGI come from the germline V gene. The CDR3 consists of 15 residues. Germline trimming cut 5 bases from V and 5 bases from J; bases unmatched to any gene: 9. The receptor's source is a man aged 50 or older who had recovered from COVID-19. Source material: peripheral blood. The chain uses TRBV6-5 and TRBJ2-7; 10 bases agree with TRBD1. CDR3 DNA sequence: TGTGCCAGCAGTAAACCGGGACAGGGGATTAACGAGCAGTACTTC. Translation gives CASSKPGQGINEQYF.